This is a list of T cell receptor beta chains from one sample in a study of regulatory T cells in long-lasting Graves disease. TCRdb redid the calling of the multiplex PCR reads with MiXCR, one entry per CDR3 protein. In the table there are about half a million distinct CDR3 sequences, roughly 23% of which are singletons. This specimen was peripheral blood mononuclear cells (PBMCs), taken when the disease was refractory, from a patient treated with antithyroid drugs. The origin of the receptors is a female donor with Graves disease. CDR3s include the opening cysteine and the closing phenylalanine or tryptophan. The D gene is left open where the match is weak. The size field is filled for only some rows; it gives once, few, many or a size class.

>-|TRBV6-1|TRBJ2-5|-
CASANHIKKREETQYF
TGTGCCAGCGCAAACCACATAAAAAAGAGGGAAGAGACCCAGTACTTC
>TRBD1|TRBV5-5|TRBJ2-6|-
CASTPSGQVISGANVLTF
TGTGCCAGCACCCCGTCGGGACAGGTAATCTCTGGGGCCAACGTCCTGACTTTC
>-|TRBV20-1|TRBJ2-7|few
CSARDKETGPYEQYF
TGCAGTGCTAGAGATAAAGAGACAGGACCCTACGAGCAGTACTTC
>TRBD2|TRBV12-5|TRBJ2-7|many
CASGLVLSGRSYEQYF
TGTGCTAGTGGTTTGGTACTTAGCGGGAGGTCCTACGAGCAGTACTTC
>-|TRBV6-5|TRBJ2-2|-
CASSYSRDSTNTGELFF
TGTGCCAGCAGTTACTCGCGGGACAGTACGAACACCGGGGAGCTGTTTTTT
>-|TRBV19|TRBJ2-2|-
CASSMAPTGELFF
TGTGCCAGTAGTATGGCCCCAACCGGGGAGCTGTTTTTT
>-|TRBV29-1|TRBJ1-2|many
CSAGMGDYGYTF
TGCAGCGCTGGGATGGGTGACTATGGCTACACCTTC
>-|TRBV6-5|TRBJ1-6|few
CASSYSFSLNSPLHF
TGTGCCAGCAGTTACTCGTTCTCCCTTAATTCACCCCTCCACTTT
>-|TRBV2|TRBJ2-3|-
CASSDLLRATDTQYF
TGTGCCAGCAGTGACCTGTTGAGAGCCACAGATACGCAGTATTTT
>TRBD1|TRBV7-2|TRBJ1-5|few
CASSFEDRGSPQHF
TGTGCCAGCAGCTTCGAGGACAGGGGGTCCCCCCAGCATTTT
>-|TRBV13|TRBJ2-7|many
CASSFRDLPYEQYF
TGTGCCAGCAGCTTTCGGGACTTACCCTACGAGCAGTACTTC
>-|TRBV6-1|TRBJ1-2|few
CASPPQGGNYGYTF
TGTGCCAGCCCCCCCCAAGGGGGTAACTATGGCTACACCTTC
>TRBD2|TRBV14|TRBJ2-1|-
CASSQWGLAGVHEQFF
TGTGCCAGCAGCCAGTGGGGTCTAGCGGGAGTCCATGAGCAGTTCTTC
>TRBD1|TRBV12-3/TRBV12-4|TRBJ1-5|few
CASSLSGQAGGPQHF
TGTGCCAGCAGCCTATCGGGACAGGCGGGGGGGCCCCAGCATTTT
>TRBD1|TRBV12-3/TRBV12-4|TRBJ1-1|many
CASVGQADTEAFF
TGTGCCAGCGTAGGACAGGCGGACACTGAAGCTTTCTTT
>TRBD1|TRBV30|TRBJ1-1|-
CAWSRQGNTRGTEAFF
TGTGCCTGGTCCCGACAGGGAAACACGCGAGGGACTGAGGCTTTCTTT
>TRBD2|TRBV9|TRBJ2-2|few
CASDRGRSDTGELFF
TGTGCCAGCGATCGCGGGAGATCGGACACCGGGGAGCTGTTTTTT
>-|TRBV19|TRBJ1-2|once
CACRGLGCGYTF
TGTGCCTGCAGGGGCCTCGGCTGTGGCTACACCTTC
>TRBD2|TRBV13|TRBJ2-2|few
CASSLGTSGRALNTGELFF
TGTGCCAGCAGCCTCGGGACTAGCGGGAGGGCCCTAAACACCGGGGAGCTGTTTTTT
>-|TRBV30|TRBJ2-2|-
CAWREGNTGELFF
TGTGCCTGGAGGGAGGGGAACACCGGGGAGCTGTTTTTT
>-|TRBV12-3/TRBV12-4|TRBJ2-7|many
CAGPTYEQYF
TGTGCCGGACCAACCTACGAGCAGTACTTC
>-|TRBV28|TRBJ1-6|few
CASSLGGRVHSPLHF
TGTGCCAGCAGTTTAGGGGGCAGGGTCCATTCACCCCTCCACTTT
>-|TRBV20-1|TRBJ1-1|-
CSARGGGGGTEAFF
TGCAGTGCTAGAGGGGGTGGGGGGGGAACTGAAGCTTTCTTT
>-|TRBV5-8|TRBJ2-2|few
CANARGRYTGELFF
TGTGCCAACGCCAGGGGAAGGTACACCGGGGAGCTGTTTTTT
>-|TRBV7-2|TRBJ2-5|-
CASKGDLGQETQYF
TGTGCCAGCAAGGGAGATCTCGGCCAAGAGACCCAGTACTTC
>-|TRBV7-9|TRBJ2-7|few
CASSQTRSYEQYF
TGTGCCAGCAGCCAGACTCGGTCCTACGAGCAGTACTTC
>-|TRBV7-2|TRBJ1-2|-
CASSVTRLKVKGYTF
TGTGCCAGCAGCGTAACCAGGCTGAAAGTGAAAGGCTACACCTTC
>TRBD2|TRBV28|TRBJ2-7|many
CASSFHLGLAVWTYEQYF
TGTGCCAGCAGTTTCCACCTGGGACTAGCGGTTTGGACCTACGAGCAGTACTTC
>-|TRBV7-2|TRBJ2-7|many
CASSLGTDLYEQYF
TGTGCCAGCAGCTTAGGGACTGATTTATACGAGCAGTACTTC
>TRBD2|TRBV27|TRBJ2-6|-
CASSLWATSGSGANVLTF
TGTGCCAGCAGTTTATGGGCGACTAGCGGGTCTGGGGCCAACGTCCTGACTTTC
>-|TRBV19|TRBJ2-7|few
CATRQDPSSYEQYF
TGTGCCACCAGACAGGACCCTTCCTCCTACGAGCAGTACTTC
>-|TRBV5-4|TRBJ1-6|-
CASSLEQYNSPLHF
TGTGCCAGCAGCTTGGAACAGTATAATTCACCCCTCCACTTT
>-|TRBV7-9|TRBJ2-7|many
CASSPGQEGNYEQYF
TGTGCCAGCAGCCCCGGACAGGAGGGAAACTACGAGCAGTACTTC
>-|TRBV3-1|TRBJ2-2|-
CASSRRPADTGELFF
TGTGCCAGCAGCCGGCGCCCCGCAGACACCGGGGAGCTGTTTTTT
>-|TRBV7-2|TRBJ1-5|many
CASSWLYREDQPQHF
TGTGCCAGCAGCTGGTTGTACAGGGAGGATCAGCCCCAGCATTTT
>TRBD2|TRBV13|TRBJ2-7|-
CASSLASGTYEQYF
TGTGCCAGCAGCTTAGCTAGCGGGACCTACGAGCAGTACTTC
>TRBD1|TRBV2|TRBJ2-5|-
CASRRAGGRETQYF
TGTGCCAGCAGACGGGCAGGGGGCAGAGAGACCCAGTACTTC
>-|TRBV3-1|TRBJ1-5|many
CASSQDGVSNQPQHF
TGTGCCAGCAGCCAAGATGGGGTTAGCAATCAGCCCCAGCATTTT
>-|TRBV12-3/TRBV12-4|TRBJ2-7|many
CASSYTGEQYF
TGTGCCAGCAGTTACACAGGCGAGCAGTACTTC
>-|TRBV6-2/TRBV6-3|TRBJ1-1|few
CASSYAPGPLLNTEAFF
TGTGCCAGCAGTTACGCACCGGGTCCCCTCCTGAACACTGAAGCTTTCTTT
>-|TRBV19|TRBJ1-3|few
CASRQDASGNTIYF
TGTGCCAGTAGGCAGGACGCCTCTGGAAACACCATATATTTT